Presented here are 26 T cell receptor beta chains from one specimen sequenced in a study of neurological immune-mediated disorders. TCRdb fed the 5' RACE reads into MiXCR, producing one record per CDR3 protein. The profile shows some 54,000 distinct CDR3 sequences, around 11% of them singletons. Specified time point: longitudinal time-point 1 (baseline). The sequenced material came from PBMCs. These receptors originate from a male donor with HTLV-1-associated myelopathy (HAM/TSP).

This clonotype is classed as medium-sized. V and J are TRBV29-1 and TRBJ1-2; 11 bases agree with TRBD1. V was clipped by 5 bases and J by 7 bases; unmatched bases: 6. Germline CDR1 SQVTM, CDR2 ANQGSEA. The CDR3 consists of 13 residues. For the CDR3, the DNA is TGCAGCGTTCAAGGACAGGGGGCAGGTGGCTACACCTTC. This translates into CSVQGQGAGGYTF.

V is TRBV18 and J is TRBJ1-5; D gene unclear. The CDR3 sequence is 17 residues long. CDR1 is KGHSH, CDR2 LQKENI, per germline. The V end lost 2 bases, the J end lost 3 bases, and 17 bases lay between the germline ends. The CDR3 DNA is TGTGCCAGCTCACCATATCCCCCGGTTGTAGACAATCAGCCCCAGCATTTT. Its translation is CASSPYPPVVDNQPQHF. Filled out from reference TRBV18 and TRBJ1-5, the complete variable domain reads NAGVMQNPRHLVRRRGQEARLRCSPMKGHSHVYWYRQLPEEGLKFMVYLQKENIIDESGMPKERFSAEFPKEGPSILRIQQVVRGDSAAYFCASSPYPPVVDNQPQHFGDGTRLSIL.

The chain joins TRBV9 to TRBJ2-7, with D maybe TRBD2 (6 bases). The germline CDR1 and CDR2 sequences are SGDLS and YYNGEE. Trimming left V 0 bases short and J 2 bases short, with 18 bases between. CDR3 length: 17 amino acids. The CDR3 region is CASSVGWTTEFPYEQYF. The CDR3 DNA reads as TGTGCCAGCAGCGTAGGTTGGACTACAGAGTTCCCCTACGAGCAGTACTTC.

The sample holds many counts of this clonotype. The chain joins TRBV7-2 to TRBJ2-1; D perhaps matches TRBD1 (6 bases). The germline V gene encodes CDR1 SGHTA and CDR2 FQGNSA. CDR3 length: 14 amino acids. Trimming stripped 3 bases from V and 8 bases from J, with 14 bases between. The CDR3 loop is CASSLSTGKDEQFF. The DNA for the CDR3 is TGTGCCAGCAGCTTGTCAACAGGGAAGGATGAGCAGTTCTTC.

This clonotype has a count of ten or more. The chain combines TRBV5-1 with TRBJ2-5, with D perhaps TRBD1 or TRBD2 (5 bases each). Germline CDR1 and CDR2: SGHRS and YFSETQ. Trimming stripped 1 base from V and 4 bases from J, with 11 bases between. The CDR3 is 14 amino acids. As DNA, the CDR3 is TGCGCCAGCAGCTTGATGGGACCAGCAGAGACCCAGTACTTC. It translates to CASSLMGPAETQYF.

There are many counts of this clonotype. The chain employs TRBV9 and TRBJ2-3, with D tentatively TRBD1 (5 bases). Germline CDR1 is SGDLS and CDR2 is YYNGEE. V was pared by 3 bases and J by 4 bases, with 9 bases between. The CDR3 covers 13 residues. CDR3 sequence: CASSAGAPDTQYF. The CDR3 nucleotides are TGTGCCAGCAGCGCTGGGGCGCCAGATACGCAGTATTTT.

In its sample, this clonotype was seen many times. The chain combines TRBV5-1 with TRBJ1-6; D not resolved. The germline gives CDR1 SGHRS, CDR2 YFSETQ. The CDR3 runs 14 residues. V lost 0 bases and J lost 14, with 15 bases in between. The CDR3, as DNA: TGCGCCAGCAGCTTGGACGAAGTTATTGGGACCCTCCACTTT. Protein product: CASSLDEVIGTLHF.

This clonotype was found many times. The V call is TRBV27, the J call TRBJ2-2, with a weak D call TRBD1 (5 bases). This CDR3 has 14 amino acids. The V gene lost 4 bases and the J gene lost 0 bases, with 6 bases spanning the gap. CDR1 is MNHEY and CDR2 is SMNVEV in the germline V gene (reference sequence). CDR3 nucleotides: TGTGCCAGCAGTTCGACAGCGAACACCGGGGAGCTGTTTTTT. Translating it yields CASSSTANTGELFF.

This clonotype was counted at least ten times. CDR3 sequence: CASSLVPTANYGYTF. The CDR3 DNA follows: TGTGCCAGCAGCTTAGTCCCGACAGCTAACTATGGCTACACCTTC. The chain recombines TRBV11-2 with TRBJ1-2, with TRBD1 as a possible D gene (5 bases). The germline CDR1 and CDR2 sequences are SGHAT and FQNNGV. The V gene lost 1 base and the J gene lost 0 bases, with 9 bases spanning the gap. The CDR3 has 15 amino acids.

The table lists this clonotype with many counts. The chain has TRBV6-5 and TRBJ2-3; possible D gene TRBD2, 6 bases. The length of the CDR3 is 15 residues. Germline values: CDR1 MNHEY, CDR2 SVGAGI. Trimming removed 0 bases at V and 7 bases at J, with 14 bases between. The CDR3 nucleotides are TGTGCCAGCAGTTACTCGACGGCCCTAGCGCATACGCAGTATTTT. Its translation is CASSYSTALAHTQYF.

This clonotype was counted many times. The chain joins TRBV14 to TRBJ1-6, with 7 bases that match TRBD1. The CDR3 is made up of 14 amino acids. The V gene's germline CDR1 is SGHDN and CDR2 FVKESK. Trimming at V came to 4 bases and at J to 10 bases, leaving 7 bases not matched to a gene. The CDR3 sequence: CASSPRQGQSPLHF. CDR3 DNA sequence: TGTGCCAGCAGCCCGCGACAGGGTCAATCACCCCTCCACTTT.

This chain connects TRBV7-2 to TRBJ2-1; a possible D gene is TRBD1 (5 bases). Per the germline V gene, CDR1 is SGHTA and CDR2 is FQGNSA. V was cut by 1 base and J by 2 bases, with 9 bases left in between. The CDR3 extends over 15 amino acids. DNA of the CDR3: TGTGCCAGCAGCTTAGGACAGCCAACCTACAATGAGCAGTTCTTC. Amino acids: CASSLGQPTYNEQFF.

This clonotype came up once. The rearrangement uses TRBV6-1 and TRBJ1-2; 9 bases line up with TRBD1. The CDR3 is made up of 14 amino acids. The ends lost 7 bases at V and 4 bases at J; junction bases unmatched: 7. Looked up from germline, CDR1 is MNHNS and CDR2 is SASEGT. The CDR3 here is CASTPGQGFYGYTF. CDR3 nucleotide sequence: TGTGCCAGCACCCCGGGACAGGGCTTCTATGGCTACACCTTC.

This clonotype was observed at least ten times. The chain employs TRBV5-1 and TRBJ2-1; D may match TRBD1 or TRBD2 (5 bases each). The CDR3 is 15 amino acids. V lost 3 bases, J lost 0 bases, and 10 bases lay in between. The germline V gene has CDR1 SGHRS and CDR2 YFSETQ. Here the CDR3 reads CASSSGTLSYNEQFF. The CDR3 DNA reads as TGCGCCAGCAGCTCGGGGACCCTCTCCTACAATGAGCAGTTCTTC.

J is TRBJ2-1 and V is TRBV4-2, with 9 bases fitting TRBD2. Germline V gene sequence: CDR1 LGHNA, CDR2 YNFKEQ. The V segment lost 0 bases and the J segment 8 bases; nucleotides outside the gene matches: 5. The CDR3 covers 15 residues. This chain's CDR3 is CASSQETGLAYEQFF. The CDR3 DNA follows: TGTGCCAGCAGCCAAGAGACGGGACTAGCATATGAGCAGTTCTTC.

A remark on this clonotype: A much larger clonotype is one base distant, so this may be a read error. The rearrangement joins TRBV20-1 to TRBJ2-1, with 9 bases matching TRBD1. The germline gives CDR1 DFQATT, CDR2 SNEGSKA (reference sequence). This CDR3 is 13 amino acids long. The CDR3 here is CSATKTGGNERFF. CDR3 DNA: TGCAGTGCTACTAAGACAGGGGGAAATGAGCGGTTCTTC.

This clonotype came up many times. This chain joins TRBV12-3 or TRBV12-4 and TRBJ2-7; D remains unclear. Trimming took 3 bases from V and 7 from J, leaving 7 bases between them. The CDR3 sequence is 11 residues long. The CDR3 loop is CASSLTLEQYF. In DNA, the CDR3 is TGTGCCAGCAGTTTGACCTTGGAGCAGTACTTC.

The V gene is TRBV4-1, the J gene TRBJ1-1, with TRBD1 identical over 11 bases. The CDR3 length is 17 residues. V lost 1 base and J lost 8; bases outside the gene matches: 12. Germline V gene data show CDR1 as MGHRA and CDR2 as YSYEKL. The CDR3 region is CASSQAGTGGFFREAFF. CDR3 in DNA: TGCGCCAGCAGCCAAGCCGGGACAGGGGGTTTCTTTCGGGAAGCTTTCTTT.

The sample holds many counts of this clonotype. V usage is TRBV28 and J usage is TRBJ1-1; 8 nucleotides agree with TRBD1. The CDR3 contains 14 residues. Germline assignment: CDR1 MDHEN and CDR2 SYDVKM. V shed 2 bases, J shed 3 bases, and the junction held 2 bases outside the gene matches. The CDR3 loop is CASSLQGADTEAFF. In DNA, the CDR3 is TGTGCCAGCAGTTTACAGGGGGCTGACACTGAAGCTTTCTTT.

There are many counts of this clonotype. The chain carries TRBV5-1 and TRBJ2-1, with a possible D match to TRBD1 (7 bases). Germline CDR1 SGHRS, CDR2 YFSETQ. Trimming removed 2 bases at V and 3 bases at J, with 12 bases between. The CDR3 runs 15 residues. In DNA form, the CDR3 reads TGCGCCAGCAGCTTCCAGGGGGGAGTCTACAATGAGCAGTTCTTC. Amino acid sequence: CASSFQGGVYNEQFF.

This clonotype was detected ten times or more. This rearrangement joins TRBV5-1 to TRBJ2-7; D is unclear. V was clipped by 0 bases and J by 2 bases, with 12 bases between them. Germline-derived CDR1 and CDR2 are SGHRS and YFSETQ. The CDR3 loop spans 15 amino acids. CDR3 DNA sequence: TGCGCCAGCAGCTTGGGCCTGGTAGGAACCTACGAGCAGTACTTC. This gives the protein CASSLGLVGTYEQYF.

In its sample, this clonotype was seen many times. The chain joins TRBV29-1 to TRBJ2-5; the match to TRBD1 covers 7 bases. The V gene's germline CDR1 is SQVTM and CDR2 ANQGSEA. The CDR3 has 14 residues. J lost 5 bases, V lost 6 bases, and 12 bases had no gene match. CDR3 residues: CSVLATGRGETQYF. The CDR3 coding sequence is TGCAGCGTACTCGCGACAGGGAGAGGGGAGACCCAGTACTTC.

This clonotype was counted many times. This rearrangement joins TRBV7-6 to TRBJ2-4, with 8 bases that match TRBD1. Trimming removed 0 bases from V and 8 bases from J; junction bases left unmatched: 6. Germline CDR1 SGHVS, CDR2 FNYEAQ. This CDR3 is 15 amino acids long. CDR3 nucleotides: TGTGCCAGCAGCTTAGCGGACGGACAGGGTGACATTCAGTACTTC. It encodes CASSLADGQGDIQYF.

About this clonotype itself: A much larger clone lies a single base off, so this may be a read error. This rearrangement joins TRBV7-2 to TRBJ2-7; TRBD2 matches 7 bases. The CDR3 contains 15 residues. V lost 6 bases and J lost 0; bases outside the gene matches: 8. CDR1 is SGHTA and CDR2 is FQGNSA in the germline V gene. This chain's CDR3 is CASSSSGLSSYEQYF. For the CDR3, the DNA is TGTGCCAGCAGTAGTAGCGGGTTGAGCTCCTACGAGCAGTACTTC.

This clonotype was observed at least ten times. The chain is built from TRBV7-2 and TRBJ1-5, with 8 bases lining up with TRBD1. Trimming removed 4 bases from V and 0 bases from J; junction bases left unmatched: 8. This CDR3 region has 17 residues. Germline V gene lookup returns CDR1 SGHTA and CDR2 FQGNSA. CDR3 residues: CASSSPQGADSNQPQHF. For the CDR3, the DNA is TGTGCCAGCAGCTCCCCTCAGGGGGCGGATAGCAATCAGCCCCAGCATTTT.

Concerning this clonotype: Sequence at one end of the junction differs from germline and may be a read error. The genes are TRBV12-3 or TRBV12-4 and TRBJ1-2; 7 bases line up with TRBD1. The CDR3 has 17 residues. The CDR3 reads CASNYYQRTGSSYGYTF. The CDR3 region has the DNA TGTGCCAGCAACTATTATCAAAGGACAGGTTCGAGCTATGGTTACACCTTC.